This entry is about one TCR beta chain. Its recognized antigen is unknown. Per-base qualities were not stored, and no clone one base away is much larger. The CDR3 covers 15 residues, taking in both the cysteine and the phenylalanine. Left in the record is the CDR3 DNA by itself, 45 bases read in frame from the first base. Via the germline V gene, CDR1 is KGHDR and CDR2 SFDVKD. The junction carries 9 bases between V and J, which are trimmed by 3 bases and 2 bases respectively. Collaborating institutions collected whole blood in K2EDTA tubes following their own protocols. For TCRbeta analysis, collaborators shipped samples as frozen whole blood, isolated PBMCs, or DNA extracted from either of those sample types. The sample comes from a study of blood T cell repertoires in COVID-19 (dated by TCRdb to between 2020 and 2021). Background for the entire study: Collaborator samples came from the United States, Italy and Spain and covered acute and convalescent phases of COVID-19. The prospective study material was composed of cDNA or gDNA derived from T cells, B-cell-depleted T cells, or PBMCs. Where available, HLA class I and class II types were obtained from metadata supplied by the sample provider rather than from assay-based typing. Samples were obtained from the ongoing ImmuneRACE study (first 160 participants) and from 1,200 or so subjects provided by 6 global collaborators. Subjects who had been exposed to COVID-19, were actively infected with it, or had recovered from it provided the deeply sampled blood TCRbeta repertoires that made up the dataset. The sample metadata nearly always contained a de-identified subject ID, COVID-19 status, age in years and sex. The repertoires were released in a freely available public database intended as a resource for research on the immune response to SARS-CoV-2.

What the study reported, not specific to this receptor: The quantity of clinical and demographic metadata differed by source and by participant and was supplied without curation.

TCRbeta CDR3 regions were amplified from genomic DNA using the immunoSEQ Assay, a bias-controlled multiplex PCR. The study's own analysis went as follows. The number of nucleated cells in each sample was estimated from the amplification of reference gene primers within the assay. To quantify the absolute abundance of each unique TCRbeta CDR3 rearrangement, sequence reads were collapsed and filtered. For each sample, productive Simpson clonality was calculated by taking the square root of Simpson's diversity index across productive rearrangements. TCRdb took over this immuneACCESS table, retaining in-frame rearrangements with V and J assigned. Such tables are incomplete; in checked studies, under half of the missing clones stem from an unresolved V gene, and the remainder is unexplained. For V, J and clone size, that table is used; D and trimming come from the DNA. The sample table holds roughly 130,000 clones, of which roughly 80% were seen once. The ten top clones hold around 3% of the sample.

Specimen: peripheral blood. The chain employs TRBV24-1 and TRBJ2-2, and TRBD1 may be the D gene, going by 5 matching bases. This clonotype originated in a woman older than 75 with acute or convalescent COVID-19. The nucleotide sequence is given as TGTGCCACCAGTGATCCCGGACAAAACACCGGGGAGCTGTTTTTT. Its protein is CATSDPGQNTGELFF.